The T cell receptor (beta chain) under discussion was sequenced for a study of blood T cell repertoires in COVID-19. Per the original data handling: The authors estimated nucleated cell counts from reference gene primer amplification. The assay was immunoSEQ multiplex PCR, and TCRdb's table has in-frame clones only and misses some. V, J and clone size derive from that table, while D and trimming were established from the DNA sequence. The repertoire holds roughly 250,000 clones, with about 90% as singletons. Germline V gene data show CDR1 as LGHNA and CDR2 as YNFKEQ. V gave up 1 base and J gave up 4 bases, with 13 bases separating them. CDR3 length: 15 amino acids.

This clonotype was sampled from a human donor in a cohort exposed to, infected with or recovered from COVID-19 (not recorded which). The donor label of this sample is uncertain. The rearrangement links TRBV4-2 to TRBJ1-2; D may be TRBD1 (5 bases). The source material was PBMCs or T cells enriched from blood (not recorded which). The CDR3 sequence: CASSQAHDSLYGYTF. CDR3 coding DNA: TGTGCCAGCAGCCAAGCCCACGACAGCCTCTATGGCTACACCTTC.